The 4 T cell receptor beta chains reported below all come from one sample, sequenced in a study of blood T cell repertoires in COVID-19 (TCRdb year 2020). To prepare the library, the immunoSEQ multiplex PCR assay was applied. Imported from immuneACCESS, the table was reduced by TCRdb to in-frame sequences with V and J called. These copies leave out some clones; in studies compared against another copy, an unresolved V gene accounts for under half, and the cause of the remainder is not known. This sample lists about 150,000 clones; over 80% were detected once. The top ten clones comprise 5.8% of the sample. Sequenced input: PBMCs or T cells enriched from blood (not recorded which). The receptors here all came from a woman aged 45 to 65 who had been exposed to COVID-19.

The chain links TRBV5-4 to TRBJ2-5; D is perhaps TRBD2 (5 bases). V was clipped by 0 bases and J by 7 bases, with 13 bases between them. The length of the CDR3 is 14 residues. CDR1 SGHNT and CDR2 YYREEE come from the germline V gene (reference sequence). This CDR3 reads CASSLEDYGGTQYF. The CDR3 region has the DNA TGTGCCAGCAGCTTGGAAGACTACGGTGGGACCCAGTACTTC. The full variable domain, completed using reference TRBV5-4 and TRBJ2-5, is ETGVTQSPTHLIKTRGQQVTLRCSSQSGHNTVSWYQQALGQGPQFIFQYYREEENGRGNFPPRFSGLQFPNYSSELNVNALELDDSALYLCASSLEDYGGTQYFGPGTRLLVL.

A single count supports this clone. This chain uses TRBV3-1 (or the pseudogene TRBV3-2) with TRBJ2-3; 12 bases align to TRBD2. There are 16 residues in the CDR3. Germline-derived CDR1 and CDR2 are LGHDT and YNNKEL (reference sequence). V was pared by 6 bases and J by 5 bases, with 9 bases of the junction left unmatched. The CDR3 is CASRHSGTSGLDTQYF. CDR3 nucleotides: TGTGCCAGCAGGCATTCCGGGACTAGCGGGTTAGATACGCAGTATTTT.

The chain carries TRBV2 and TRBJ1-2; the D gene is possibly TRBD1 (6 bases). This CDR3 comprises 14 residues. Germline loops: CDR1 SNHLY, CDR2 FYNNEI. V gave up 7 bases and J gave up 7 bases, with 19 bases separating them. CDR3 DNA sequence: TGTGCCAGCAATCTGGGGGCGATATCGGGTGGCTACACCTTC. Its protein is CASNLGAISGGYTF.

The chain is built from TRBV25-1 and TRBJ1-3; D might be TRBD1 (5 bases). The V gene's germline CDR1 is MGHDK and CDR2 SYGVNS. The CDR3 spans 15 residues. V gave up 8 bases and J gave up 4 bases, with 18 bases separating them. CDR3 bases: TGTGCCAGCTCCCCTACCGGCAGGGCGGGAAACACCATATATTTT. Protein: CASSPTGRAGNTIYF.